This T cell receptor (beta chain) was documented in a study of T cells in Graves' hyperthyroidism and ophthalmopathy. The source material, RNA transcripts, was used to amplify TCR beta CDR3 regions. HTBI primers were the set used in a first-round RT-PCR of the TCR CDR3. TCRdb re-derived calls from the multiplex PCR reads in MiXCR, one entry per CDR3 protein. The sample has a few hundred thousand distinct CDR3 sequences; 15% to 18% are singletons. Germline trimming cut 0 bases from V and 4 bases from J; bases unmatched to any gene: 10. This CDR3 has 17 residues. Germline CDR1 LGHNA, CDR2 YSLEER. The sample comprised blood. V usage is TRBV4-3 and J usage is TRBJ2-7, with TRBD2 matching over 9 bases. This clonotype was sampled from a woman younger than 45 with Graves' hyperthyroidism. CDR3 DNA sequence: TGCGCCAGCAGCCAAGATCCTGAACGACTAGCGGAATACGAGCAGTACTTC. It specifies CASSQDPERLAEYEQYF.